This T cell receptor beta chain was found in a study of blood T cell repertoires in COVID-19. Study background: Acute-phase and convalescent COVID-19 samples originated in the United States, Italy and Spain. The cDNA or gDNA used as material had been derived from T cells, B-cell-depleted T cells, or PBMCs.

The germline gives CDR1 SGDLS, CDR2 YYNGEE. The CDR3 loop spans 16 amino acids. V was clipped by 3 bases and J by 6 bases; unmatched bases: 14. In the study's own analysis: Scientists estimated how many nucleated cells there were by amplifying reference gene primers. Using immunoSEQ multiplex PCR, the repertoire was profiled, and TCRdb retains in-frame clones only, with some absent. V, J and clone size reflect that table, while D and trimming were determined from the DNA. Of 200,000 to 250,000 clones in the sample, 84% are singletons; the top ten hold about 2.3%. The V and J genes are TRBV9 and TRBJ1-2, with TRBD1 matching 7 bases. The sequence came from a woman aged 55-69 years with acute or convalescent COVID-19. The sample taken for sequencing was peripheral blood. The CDR3 loop reads CASSDSFRGQGNGYTF. Written as DNA, the CDR3 is TGTGCCAGCAGCGACTCGTTTAGGGGGCAGGGGAATGGCTACACCTTC.